This TCR beta chain emerged from a study of blood T cell repertoires in COVID-19. Method: immunoSEQ multiplex PCR; TCRdb's copy keeps in-frame clones and lacks some. The data show over 200,000 clones, 86% seen once. Germline CDR1 is PRHDT and CDR2 is FYEKMQ (reference sequence). The ends were cut back, 5 bases at V and 0 bases at J, with 8 bases in the middle. CDR3 length: 15 residues. The receptor's source is a man aged 25-40 years who had recovered from COVID-19. The genes are TRBV13 and TRBJ2-6, with D perhaps matching TRBD1 (6 bases). The sequencing input was peripheral blood. The CDR3 loop reads CASSQGGSGANVLTF. CDR3 sequence (DNA): TGTGCCAGCAGCCAAGGGGGCTCTGGGGCCAACGTCCTGACTTTC.